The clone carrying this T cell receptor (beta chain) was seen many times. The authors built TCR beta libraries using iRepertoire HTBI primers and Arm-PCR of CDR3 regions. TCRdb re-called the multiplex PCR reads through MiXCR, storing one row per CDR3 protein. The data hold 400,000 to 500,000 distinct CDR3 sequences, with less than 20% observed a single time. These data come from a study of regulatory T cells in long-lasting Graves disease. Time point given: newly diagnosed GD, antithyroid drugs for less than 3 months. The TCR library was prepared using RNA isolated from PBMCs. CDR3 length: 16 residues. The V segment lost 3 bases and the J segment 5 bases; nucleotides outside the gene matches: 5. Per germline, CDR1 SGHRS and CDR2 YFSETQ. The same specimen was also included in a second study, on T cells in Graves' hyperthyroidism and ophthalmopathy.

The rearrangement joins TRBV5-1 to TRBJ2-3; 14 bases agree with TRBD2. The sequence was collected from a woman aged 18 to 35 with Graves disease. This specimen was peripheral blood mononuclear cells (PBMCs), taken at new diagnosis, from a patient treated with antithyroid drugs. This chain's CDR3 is CASSSGLAGGVDTQYF. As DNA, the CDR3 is TGCGCCAGCAGCTCCGGACTAGCGGGAGGTGTAGATACGCAGTATTTT.